This T cell receptor (beta chain) stems from a study of Graves' ophthalmopathy and Graves' hyperthyroidism (dated by TCRdb to 2016 to 2019). For the study in its entirety: A patient counted as having stable hyperthyroidism if there was no progression to ophthalmopathy within 18 months of follow-up. To tell Graves' ophthalmopathy apart from Graves' hyperthyroidism, and to predict which patients would progress to ophthalmopathy, the study relied on TCR beta repertoire signatures. In total, 135 blood samples were TCR-sequenced: around 42 ophthalmopathy, 80 or so hyperthyroidism and some 17 hyperthyroidism-to-ophthalmopathy patients. To explore V-J signatures that separate ophthalmopathy from hyperthyroidism, a discovery set of about a hundred patients was enrolled, consisting of fewer than 45 with ophthalmopathy and some 59 with stable hyperthyroidism. An independent validation cohort was composed of some 18 hyperthyroidism patients and roughly 16 patients who later progressed from hyperthyroidism to ophthalmopathy. In 6 or 7 hyperthyroidism patients, T-cell repertoires of thyroid tissue and blood were compared. Following sample collection, hyperthyroidism patients were given methimazole at a starting dose of 30 mg daily, and ophthalmopathy patients were given high-dose intravenous methylprednisolone. General study outcomes and caveats: Sample size was not statistically predetermined, and group allocation was not concealed from the investigators. In validation, the model predicted ophthalmopathy progression with 70.59% sensitivity and roughly 72% specificity; fewer than 15 predicted patients were CT-confirmed with GO in a median of roughly 6.8 months. The 13-signature model separated ophthalmopathy from stable hyperthyroidism with approximately 90% sensitivity and 81.08% specificity in cross-validation, and 80%/75% in the test set. Most of the expanded thyroid clonotypes with a frequency above 0.001 were also detected in blood, and it was suggested that the thyroid immune response may be reflected by blood repertoires.

The CDR3 numbers 15 amino acids, ends counted. Sequences LNHNV (CDR1) and YYDKDF (CDR2) are obtained from the germline V gene (reference sequence). TCR beta CDR3 regions were amplified from RNA transcripts for repertoire sequencing. The first round of RT-PCR was done with HTBI primers and the Qiagen OneStep RT-PCR kit, and was followed by a second round of multiplex PCR, then size selection and purification. Libraries were sequenced on an Illumina HiSeq2000 using paired-end 100 bp reads. The published analysis was carried out like this. SOAPnuke was used to process the reads, throwing out any read that had adapters, had uncalled bases, had a mean Phred below 15, or lacked an exact constant-primer or identifier match. COPE v1.2.5 was used to merge the high-quality paired reads. Each unique nucleotide sequence was treated as a clonotype, and MiTCR v1.1 was used to align the clonotypes to the IMGT TRB V, D and J references. The analysis was limited to V-J combinations with a frequency above 0.0001, which together covered 99.2% of repertoires. For each V-J combination, a TCR clonal expansion and chaos score was defined as the ratio of F50 clonal expansion to chaos observed in the TCRdist matrix. Features were reduced by Welch's t-statistics and random forest to over 10 V-J combinations, which fed a naive Bayes classifier. Thyroid-blood repertoire similarity was quantified with the Morisita-Horn index. The public sequencing data were trimmed at Q25 with fastp and processed into clonotypes with MiXCR by TCRdb, which kept only in-frame beta chains. Rows are combined by CDR3 protein, so each entry shows the most common genes and DNA. TCRdb's processing, not the authors' own work, is the source of the V and J calls. Here the sample has about 1.2 million distinct CDR3 sequences; approximately 35% occur a single time. Roughly 10% of the sample is taken by the ten largest.

As to this clonotype: Its antigen has not been determined. In this CDR3 the conserved last residue, phenylalanine or tryptophan, is missing, so a read error is likely. The DNA is omitted, as the CDR3 cannot be located on it reliably, and the CDR3 follows TCRdb's listing.

Hyperthyroidism patients were newly diagnosed, were aged 18 to 65 years, and had a disease duration under 2 months. Patients with other autoimmune diseases, uncontrolled infections, pregnancy or lactation were excluded from the study. Diagnosis was based on clinical symptoms, serum thyroxine, TRAb, thyroid ultrasound and orbital computed tomography. Total RNA was extracted using Trizol reagent, and RNA quality was checked on an Agilent 2100 Bioanalyzer. This TCR was recovered from an adult man with Graves' hyperthyroidism. The sample taken for sequencing was peripheral blood or thyroid tissue (not recorded which). The V and J segments used are TRBV15 and TRBJ1-6. The CDR3 has the sequence CATSRATLTDSPPHS.